This note documents a single T cell receptor (beta chain) sequence. Its antigen is currently unknown. The TCR beta CDR3 regions underwent amplification using RNA transcripts as the source. HTBI primers were the set used in a first-round RT-PCR of the TCR CDR3. TCRdb ran MiXCR on the multiplex PCR reads and lists one entry per CDR3 protein. The profile shows about 350,000 distinct CDR3 sequences, 19% of them singletons. This entry comes from a study of T cells in Graves' hyperthyroidism and ophthalmopathy. Study summary: Before treatment of any kind, peripheral blood was taken at initial diagnosis.

General study points: Median prediction lead before ophthalmopathy onset was 5.5 to 7 months with the model.

Together with thyroid ultrasound, orbital computed tomography, serum thyroxine and TRAb, clinical symptoms were used for diagnoses. Germline CDR1 MNHNS, CDR2 SASEGT. CDR3 size: 15 residues. V was cut by 6 bases and J by 5 bases, with 19 bases left in between. The sample was blood. The chain joins TRBV6-1 to TRBJ1-2; D might be TRBD1 (5 bases). This TCR was recovered from a woman under 30 with Graves' hyperthyroidism. In nucleotides, the CDR3 is TGTGCCAGCAGCCCCACCCCTCAGGGCGGATATGGCTACACCTTC. This sequence encodes CASSPTPQGGYGYTF.